This is a list of T cell receptor beta chains from one sample in a study of T cell responses to AZD1222 COVID-19 vaccine. Some clones are missing from TCRdb's copy, which holds only in-frame ones; the method was immunoSEQ multiplex PCR. In the table there are about 90,000 clones, roughly 90% of which are singletons. The specimen was peripheral blood, collected 28 days after the second AZD1222 dose. These receptors all stem from an adult who received the AZD1222 COVID-19 vaccine. The CDR3 runs from the conserved cysteine through the conserved F or W. D genes are given only for firm matches. Expanded clones are given a class, and other clones once, few, many or no size at all.

v_gene	abundance	j_gene	d_gene	CDR3nt	CDR3aa
TRBV25-1	-	TRBJ2-7	-	TGTGCCAGCAGTGACTTCCAAGGGCTCGAGCAGTACTTC	CASSDFQGLEQYF
TRBV28	-	TRBJ2-5	TRBD1	TGTGCCAGCAGCGAGGGACAGGGTTCCGTAGAGACCCAGTACTTC	CASSEGQGSVETQYF
TRBV9	-	TRBJ1-1	-	TGTGCCAGCAGCGTTAAGGGGAACACTGAAGCTTTCTTT	CASSVKGNTEAFF
TRBV10-2	once	TRBJ1-5	-	TGCGCCAGCACTCCAGTCGGGAGCAATCAGCCCCAGCATTTT	CASTPVGSNQPQHF
TRBV5-1	-	TRBJ2-1	TRBD2	TGCGCCAGCAGCTTGATAGCGGGAGATGGTGAGCAGTTCTTC	CASSLIAGDGEQFF
TRBV2	-	TRBJ2-7	TRBD1	TGTGCCAGCAAGGCCGCGGGACAGGGCTACGAGCAGTACTTC	CASKAAGQGYEQYF
TRBV7-8	-	TRBJ1-6	-	TGTGCCAGCAGCTTAGACGGGGCTTATAATTCACCCCTCCACTTT	CASSLDGAYNSPLHF
TRBV7-9	few	TRBJ2-7	TRBD2	TGTGCCAGCAGCCCGACCCGCGTGGGGGGGAACCGATGGTACTTC	CASSPTRVGGNRWYF
TRBV5-6	once	TRBJ1-2	TRBD1	TGTGCCAGCAGCGCAGGCCCAGGGGGCTTCGGCTACACCTTC	CASSAGPGGFGYTF
TRBV30	-	TRBJ1-1	-	TGTGCCTGGAGTGTGGCCGCCGAAGCTTTCTTT	CAWSVAAEAFF
TRBV28	-	TRBJ2-1	-	TGTGCCAGCAGCCGGGATACGCAGCATGAGCAGTTCTTC	CASSRDTQHEQFF
TRBV6-5	-	TRBJ2-7	TRBD2	TGTGCCAGCAGGGCTAGCGGGAGCTCCGAGCAGTACTTC	CASRASGSSEQYF
TRBV2	-	TRBJ1-4	TRBD1	TGTGCCAGCAGCTTGGGACAGGGTAGGGAAAAACTGTTTTTT	CASSLGQGREKLFF
TRBV5-1	-	TRBJ1-2	TRBD1	TGCGCCAGCAGCTTACGACAGGGTAAACTCGATGATGGCTACACCTTC	CASSLRQGKLDDGYTF
TRBV9	-	TRBJ1-6	-	TGTGCCAGCAGCGTAGCTGGGCAGGGTGGTTCACCCCTCCACTTT	CASSVAGQGGSPLHF
TRBV27	-	TRBJ2-7	-	TGTGCCAGCAGTTTATCTGGGCTGGGCGACGAGCAGTACTTC	CASSLSGLGDEQYF
TRBV5-5	-	TRBJ2-7	TRBD2	TGTGCCAGCAGCTTTGGGCGGGGGGGACTCTACGAGCAGTACTTC	CASSFGRGGLYEQYF
TRBV5-1	-	TRBJ2-5	-	TGCGCCAGCAGCTTGCTGGGGCAAGAGACCCAGTACTTC	CASSLLGQETQYF
TRBV4-1	-	TRBJ1-5	TRBD1	TGCGCCAGCAGCCAAGTATTCCGGGACAGGGACCAGCCCCAGCATTTT	CASSQVFRDRDQPQHF
TRBV4-1	once	TRBJ2-2	TRBD2	TGCGCCAGCAGCCAAGGGACTAGCGGGGGGGCCGCCGGGGAGCTGTTTTTT	CASSQGTSGGAAGELFF
TRBV6-2/TRBV6-3	once	TRBJ2-3	TRBD1	TGTGCCAGCAGCCTAGACGGGACAGGTTCGATCATGCCTACAGATACGCAGTATTTT	CASSLDGTGSIMPTDTQYF
TRBV28	-	TRBJ2-5	-	TGTGCCAGCAGTTTTGACGGGGCAGGGGATACGGAGACCCAGTACTTC	CASSFDGAGDTETQYF
TRBV12-3/TRBV12-4	-	TRBJ2-1	-	TGTGCCAGCAGTTTTAAGTACAATGAGCAGTTCTTC	CASSFKYNEQFF
TRBV3-1/TRBV3-2	-	TRBJ1-1	TRBD1	TGTGCCAGCAGCCGTGGACAGGGGTGGACTGAAGCTTTCTTT	CASSRGQGWTEAFF
TRBV29-1	-	TRBJ1-1	-	TGCAGCGTTGTAGGCAGAATGAACACTGAAGCTTTCTTT	CSVVGRMNTEAFF
TRBV30	-	TRBJ1-2	-	TGTGCCTGGAGTCCGGTAGGGAACTATGGCTACACCTTC	CAWSPVGNYGYTF
TRBV11-2	-	TRBJ2-5	-	TGTGCCAGCAGCCCCGGGCACCAAGAGACCCAGTACTTC	CASSPGHQETQYF
TRBV7-9	-	TRBJ1-4	TRBD1	TGTGCCAGCAGCTTAGTAACGCTGACAGGGGAGAAGGAAAAACTGTTTTTT	CASSLVTLTGEKEKLFF
TRBV29-1	-	TRBJ1-1	-	TGCAGCGTTGAAAAAGAACTGAACACTGAAGCTTTCTTT	CSVEKELNTEAFF
TRBV11-2	-	TRBJ2-7	TRBD1	TGTGCCAGCAGCCGCCTGGGACAGACCAACTACGAGCAGTACTTC	CASSRLGQTNYEQYF
TRBV29-1	-	TRBJ2-1	-	TGCAGCGTGGCCTTCTTGCGGCCACCCTACAATGAGCAGTTCTTC	CSVAFLRPPYNEQFF
TRBV19	-	TRBJ1-6	-	TGTGCCAGTAGTTCGGACATTAAGAGTGATTCACCCCTCCACTTT	CASSSDIKSDSPLHF
TRBV28	-	TRBJ2-5	-	TGTGCCAGCAGTCCACGGGGAGTGGGGCAAGAGACCCAGTACTTC	CASSPRGVGQETQYF
TRBV2	-	TRBJ1-1	TRBD1	TGTGCCAGCAGGCGGACAGGGGAGACTGAAGCTTTCTTT	CASRRTGETEAFF
TRBV2	-	TRBJ1-5	TRBD1	TGTGCCAGCAGAGCGGACAGGGGCAATCAGCCCCAGCATTTT	CASRADRGNQPQHF
TRBV11-3	-	TRBJ1-1	-	TGTGCCAGCAGCCCCTCCGGGTCCCTCAAGGGGGCTTTCTTT	CASSPSGSLKGAFF
TRBV15	-	TRBJ1-5	-	TGTGCCACCAGCAATGGGGGCAATCAGCCCCAGCATTTT	CATSNGGNQPQHF
TRBV4-2	-	TRBJ2-1	-	TGTGCCAGCAGCCAAGAGGGGTTTTTGTCCTACAATGAGCAGTTCTTC	CASSQEGFLSYNEQFF
TRBV5-6	-	TRBJ1-3	-	TGTGCCAGCAGCTTGGGTAGGGGTAGAAACACCATATATTTT	CASSLGRGRNTIYF
TRBV20-1	-	TRBJ1-1	-	TGCAGTGCTAGCGGTGGGACTGAAGCTTTCTTT	CSASGGTEAFF
TRBV5-6	-	TRBJ2-2	TRBD1	TGTGCCAGCAGCAAAAGCCAGGACAGGACCGGGGAGCTGTTTTTT	CASSKSQDRTGELFF
TRBV11-2	-	TRBJ1-1	-	TGTGCCAGCAGCCGCGACGACGGGCTCCAAGCTTTCTTT	CASSRDDGLQAFF
TRBV19	-	TRBJ2-1	TRBD1	TGTGCCAGAAACGACAGGGCAGGTTACAATGAGCAGTTCTTC	CARNDRAGYNEQFF
TRBV5-8	-	TRBJ1-2	TRBD1	TGTGCCAGCAGCTTGGGCAGGGGGTTAAGTGGCTACACCTTC	CASSLGRGLSGYTF
TRBV29-1	-	TRBJ1-2	-	TGCAGCGTCCGACCCCCGGGACGGAATTATGGCTACACCTTC	CSVRPPGRNYGYTF